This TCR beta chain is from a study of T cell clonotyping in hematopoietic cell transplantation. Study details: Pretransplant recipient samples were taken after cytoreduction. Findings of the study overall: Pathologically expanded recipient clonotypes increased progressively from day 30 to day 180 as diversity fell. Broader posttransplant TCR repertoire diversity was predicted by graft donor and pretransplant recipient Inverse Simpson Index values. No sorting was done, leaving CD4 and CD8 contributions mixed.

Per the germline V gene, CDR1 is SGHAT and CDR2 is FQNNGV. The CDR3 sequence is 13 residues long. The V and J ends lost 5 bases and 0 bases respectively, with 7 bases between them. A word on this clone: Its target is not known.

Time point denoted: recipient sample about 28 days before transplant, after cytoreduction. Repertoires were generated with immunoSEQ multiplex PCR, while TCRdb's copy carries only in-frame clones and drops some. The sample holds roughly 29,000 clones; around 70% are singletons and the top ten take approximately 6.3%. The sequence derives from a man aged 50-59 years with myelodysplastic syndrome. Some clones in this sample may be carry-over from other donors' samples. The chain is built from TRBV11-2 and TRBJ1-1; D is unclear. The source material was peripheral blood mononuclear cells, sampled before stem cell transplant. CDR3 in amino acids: CASSKTLNTEAFF. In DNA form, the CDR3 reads TGTGCCAGCAGCAAAACACTGAACACTGAAGCTTTCTTT.